The T cell receptor beta chain described here comes from a study of blood T cell repertoires in COVID-19. At the level of the study: Sites across the United States, Italy and Spain contributed samples from acute and convalescent COVID-19. Sources were T cells, B-cell-depleted T cells, or PBMCs; the material itself was cDNA or gDNA.

Germline-derived CDR1 and CDR2 are SEHNR and FQNEAQ (reference sequence). The CDR3 is 16 residues long. The V gene end was trimmed by 5 bases and the J gene end by 0 bases; junction bases not matched to a gene: 6. Original methodology: Amplification from reference gene primers served as the basis for estimated nucleated cell counts. The method was immunoSEQ multiplex PCR; TCRdb's version includes in-frame clones alone and lacks a portion of them. The V and J calls and clone size are taken from that table; D and trimming were inferred from the DNA. The sample holds 150,000 to 200,000 clones, roughly 87% seen once.

The TCR sequence derives from a human donor in a cohort sampled during active COVID-19. The J gene is TRBJ2-7, the V gene TRBV7-9, with 11 bases that match TRBD2. The sequenced sample was peripheral blood. In DNA form, the CDR3 reads TGTGCCAGCAGCCTCCCGACTAGCGGGATCTCCTACGAGCAGTACTTC. Encoded protein: CASSLPTSGISYEQYF. Supplemented by reference TRBV7-9 and TRBJ2-7, the full variable domain reads DTGVSQNPRHKITKRGQNVTFRCDPISEHNRLYWYRQTLGQGPEFLTYFQNEAQLEKSRLLSDRFSAERPKGSFSTLEIQRTEQGDSAMYLCASSLPTSGISYEQYFGPGTRLTVT.